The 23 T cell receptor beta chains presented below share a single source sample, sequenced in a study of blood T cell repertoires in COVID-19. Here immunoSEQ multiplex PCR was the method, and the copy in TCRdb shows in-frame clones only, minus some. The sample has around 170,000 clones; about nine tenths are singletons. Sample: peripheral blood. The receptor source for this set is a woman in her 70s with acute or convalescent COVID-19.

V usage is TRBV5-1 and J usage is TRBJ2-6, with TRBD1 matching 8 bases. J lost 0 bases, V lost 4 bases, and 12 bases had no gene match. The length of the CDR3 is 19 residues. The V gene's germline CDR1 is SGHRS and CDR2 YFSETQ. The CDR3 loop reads CASSSGQGPLGSGANVLTF. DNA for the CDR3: TGCGCCAGCAGCAGCGGACAGGGCCCGTTAGGCTCTGGGGCCAACGTCCTGACTTTC. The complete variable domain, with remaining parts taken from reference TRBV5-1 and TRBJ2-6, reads KAGVTQTPRYLIKTRGQQVTLSCSPISGHRSVSWYQQTPGQGLQFLFEYFSETQRNKGNFPGRFSGRQFSNSRSEMNVSTLELGDSALYLCASSSGQGPLGSGANVLTFGAGSRLTVL.

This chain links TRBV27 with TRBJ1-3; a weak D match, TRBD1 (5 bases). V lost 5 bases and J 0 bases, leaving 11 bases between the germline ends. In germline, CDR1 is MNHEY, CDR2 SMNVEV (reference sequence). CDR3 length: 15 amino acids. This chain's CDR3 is CASSLEGASGNTIYF. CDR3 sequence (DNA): TGTGCCAGCAGTCTCGAAGGGGCCTCTGGAAACACCATATATTTT.

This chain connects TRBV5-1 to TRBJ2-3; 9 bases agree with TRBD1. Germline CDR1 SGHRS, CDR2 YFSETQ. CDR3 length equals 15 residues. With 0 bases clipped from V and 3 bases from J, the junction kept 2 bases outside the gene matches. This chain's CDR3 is CASSLGQGVTDTQYF. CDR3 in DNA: TGCGCCAGCAGCTTGGGACAGGGGGTTACAGATACGCAGTATTTT.

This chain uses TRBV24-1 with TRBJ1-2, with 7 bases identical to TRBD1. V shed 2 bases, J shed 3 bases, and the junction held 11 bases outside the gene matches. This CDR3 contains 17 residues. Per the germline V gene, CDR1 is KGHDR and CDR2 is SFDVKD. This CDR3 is CATSDSDPDGQDYGYTF. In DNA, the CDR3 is TGTGCCACCAGTGATTCGGACCCCGATGGACAGGACTATGGCTACACCTTC.

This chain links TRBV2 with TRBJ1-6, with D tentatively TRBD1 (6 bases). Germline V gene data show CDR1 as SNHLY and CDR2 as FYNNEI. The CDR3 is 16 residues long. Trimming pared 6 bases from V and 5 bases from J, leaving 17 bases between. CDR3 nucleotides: TGTGCCAGCAGCCAGAACAGGGTGGTCAATAATTCACCCCTCCACTTT. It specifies CASSQNRVVNNSPLHF.

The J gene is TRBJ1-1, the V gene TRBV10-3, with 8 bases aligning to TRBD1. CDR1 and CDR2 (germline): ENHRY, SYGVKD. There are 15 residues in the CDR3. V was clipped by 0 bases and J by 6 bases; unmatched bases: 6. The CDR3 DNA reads TGTGCCATCAGTGAGTCGGCAGGGGGCTTTGCTGAAGCTTTCTTT. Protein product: CAISESAGGFAEAFF.

CDR3 protein: CASSLSTGRLYGYTF. As DNA, the CDR3 is TGTGCCAGCAGCTTAAGTACAGGTCGCCTCTATGGCTACACCTTC. The genes are TRBV7-2 and TRBJ1-2, with D perhaps TRBD1 (5 bases). V was pared by 2 bases and J by 4 bases, with 14 bases between. This CDR3 region has 15 residues. Germline lookup yields CDR1 SGHTA and CDR2 FQGNSA.

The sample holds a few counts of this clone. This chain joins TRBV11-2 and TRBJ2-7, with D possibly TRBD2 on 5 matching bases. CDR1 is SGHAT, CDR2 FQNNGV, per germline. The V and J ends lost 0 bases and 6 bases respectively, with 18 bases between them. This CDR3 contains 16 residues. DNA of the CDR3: TGTGCCAGCAGCTTAGACCTTTACGCCGGGGTCCTCGAGCAGTACTTC. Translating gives CASSLDLYAGVLEQYF.

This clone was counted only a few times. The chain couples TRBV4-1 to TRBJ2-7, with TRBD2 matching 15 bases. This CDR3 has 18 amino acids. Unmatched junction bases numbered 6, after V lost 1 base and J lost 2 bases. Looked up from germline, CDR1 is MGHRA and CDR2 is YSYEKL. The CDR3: CASSQAGTSGGLTYEQYF. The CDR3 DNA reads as TGCGCCAGCAGCCAAGCCGGGACTAGCGGGGGGCTCACCTACGAGCAGTACTTC.

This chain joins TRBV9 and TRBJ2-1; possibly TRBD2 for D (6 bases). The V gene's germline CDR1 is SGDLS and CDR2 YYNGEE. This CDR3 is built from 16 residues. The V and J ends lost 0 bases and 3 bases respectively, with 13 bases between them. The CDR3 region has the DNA TGTGCCAGCAGCGTAGATAAGAGGGACTTCTACAATGAGCAGTTCTTC. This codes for CASSVDKRDFYNEQFF.

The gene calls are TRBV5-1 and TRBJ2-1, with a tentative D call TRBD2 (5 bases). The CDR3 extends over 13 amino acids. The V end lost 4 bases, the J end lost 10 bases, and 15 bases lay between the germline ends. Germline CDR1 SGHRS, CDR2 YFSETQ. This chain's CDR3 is CASSLGSRGEQFF. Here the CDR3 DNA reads TGCGCCAGCAGCCTCGGGTCTCGCGGGGAGCAGTTCTTC.

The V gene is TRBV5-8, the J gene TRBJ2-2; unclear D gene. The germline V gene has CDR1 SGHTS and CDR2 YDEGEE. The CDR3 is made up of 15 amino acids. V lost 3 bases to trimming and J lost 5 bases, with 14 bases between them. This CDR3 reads CASSSRLLRTGELFF. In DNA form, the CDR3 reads TGTGCCAGCAGCTCCAGGTTGTTAAGGACCGGGGAGCTGTTTTTT. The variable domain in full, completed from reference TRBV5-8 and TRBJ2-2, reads EAGVTQSPTHLIKTRGQQATLRCSPISGHTSVYWYQQALGLGLQFLLWYDEGEERNRGNFPPRFSGRQFPNYSSELNVNALELEDSALYLCASSSRLLRTGELFFGEGSRLTVL.

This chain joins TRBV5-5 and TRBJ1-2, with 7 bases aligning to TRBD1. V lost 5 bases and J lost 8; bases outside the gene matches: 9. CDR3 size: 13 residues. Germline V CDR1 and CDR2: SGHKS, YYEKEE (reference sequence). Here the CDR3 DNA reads TGTGCCAGCAGGTACAAACAGGGGACGGGCTACACCTTC. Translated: CASRYKQGTGYTF. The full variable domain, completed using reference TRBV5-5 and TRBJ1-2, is DAGVTQSPTHLIKTRGQQVTLRCSPISGHKSVSWYQQVLGQGPQFIFQYYEKEERGRGNFPDRFSARQFPNYSSELNVNALLLGDSALYLCASRYKQGTGYTFGSGTRLTVV.

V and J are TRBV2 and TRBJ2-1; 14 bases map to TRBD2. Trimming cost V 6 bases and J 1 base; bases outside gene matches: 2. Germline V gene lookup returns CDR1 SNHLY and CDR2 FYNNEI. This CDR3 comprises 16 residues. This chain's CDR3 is CASRGLAGESYNEQFF. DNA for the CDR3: TGTGCCAGCAGGGGACTAGCGGGAGAGTCCTACAATGAGCAGTTCTTC.

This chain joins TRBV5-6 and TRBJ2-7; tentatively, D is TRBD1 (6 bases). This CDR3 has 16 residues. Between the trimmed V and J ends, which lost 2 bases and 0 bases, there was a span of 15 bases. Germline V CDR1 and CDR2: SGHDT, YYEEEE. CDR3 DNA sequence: TGTGCCAGCAGCTTTTCTTGGACAGAGAGCTCCTACGAGCAGTACTTC. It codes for CASSFSWTESSYEQYF.

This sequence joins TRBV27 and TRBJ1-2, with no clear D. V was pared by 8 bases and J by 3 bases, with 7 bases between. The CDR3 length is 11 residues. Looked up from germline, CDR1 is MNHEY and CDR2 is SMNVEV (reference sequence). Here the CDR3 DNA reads TGTGCCAGCGGGGAGTACTATGGCTACACCTTC. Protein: CASGEYYGYTF.

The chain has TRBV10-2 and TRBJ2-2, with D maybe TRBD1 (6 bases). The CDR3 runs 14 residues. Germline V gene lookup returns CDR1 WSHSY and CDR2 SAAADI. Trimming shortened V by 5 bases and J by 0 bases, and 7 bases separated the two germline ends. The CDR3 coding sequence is TGCGCCAGCAGTCAGGGGTCGAACACCGGGGAGCTGTTTTTT. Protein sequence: CASSQGSNTGELFF.

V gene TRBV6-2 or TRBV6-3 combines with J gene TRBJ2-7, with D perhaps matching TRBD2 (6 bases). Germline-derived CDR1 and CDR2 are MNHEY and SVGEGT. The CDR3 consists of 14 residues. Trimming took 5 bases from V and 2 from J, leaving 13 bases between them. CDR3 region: CASSPRGGTYEQYF. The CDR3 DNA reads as TGTGCCAGCAGTCCGCGCGGAGGGACCTACGAGCAGTACTTC.

CDR3 in DNA: TGTGCCAGCAGCTTGATGGCAGGTAATCAGCCCCAGCATTTT. Protein: CASSLMAGNQPQHF. J is TRBJ1-5 and V is TRBV5-6; the D is unclear. This CDR3 spans 14 amino acids. Trimming shortened V by 1 base and J by 4 bases, and 9 bases separated the two germline ends. The V gene's germline CDR1 is SGHDT and CDR2 YYEEEE.

CDR3 nucleotide sequence: TGTGCCAGCAGAGGGACCGGGACAGGGGTTAAACTGTTTTTT. Amino acid sequence: CASRGTGTGVKLFF. The chain employs TRBV6-5 and TRBJ1-4, with 10 bases matching TRBD1. The CDR3 is made up of 14 amino acids. J gave up 11 bases and V 6 bases, and 9 bases lay outside the gene matches. In germline, CDR1 is MNHEY, CDR2 SVGAGI.

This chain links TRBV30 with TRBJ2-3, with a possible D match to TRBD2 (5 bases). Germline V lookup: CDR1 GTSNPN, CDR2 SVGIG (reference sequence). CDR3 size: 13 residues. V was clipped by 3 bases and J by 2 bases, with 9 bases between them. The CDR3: CAWRLVVTDTQYF. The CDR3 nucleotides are TGTGCCTGGAGACTAGTTGTCACAGATACGCAGTATTTT.

Here the CDR3 reads CASSLEGRGYEQYF. The CDR3 bases are TGCGCCAGCAGCTTGGAGGGCAGGGGGTACGAGCAGTACTTC. The gene calls are TRBV5-1 and TRBJ2-7; 7 bases are shared with TRBD1. Germline CDR1 SGHRS, CDR2 YFSETQ. This CDR3 comprises 14 residues. Germline trimming cut 0 bases from V and 4 bases from J; bases unmatched to any gene: 4.

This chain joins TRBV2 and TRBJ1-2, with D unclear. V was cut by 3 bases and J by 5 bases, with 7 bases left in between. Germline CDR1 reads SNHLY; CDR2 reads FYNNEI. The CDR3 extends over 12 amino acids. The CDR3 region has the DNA TGTGCCAGCAGTGACGGGAGGTATGGCTACACCTTC. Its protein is CASSDGRYGYTF.